The 2 T cell receptor beta chains below were found in one sample sequenced in a study of shared clonotypes between healthy human individuals. Positive CCR7 selection of CD45RO-negative cells yielded the naive CD8 cells, and terminally differentiated effector memory CD45RA+ cells were excluded. Generated by immunoSEQ multiplex PCR, the TCRdb table keeps only in-frame clones and is missing some. This sample has 800,000 to 950,000 clones, with about 97% found just once. Sequences were obtained from naive CD8+ T cells sorted from blood. The receptors here all came from a man under 40 in good health.

The chain employs TRBV14 and TRBJ2-1; D possibly corresponds to TRBD1 (5 bases). The V end lost 0 bases, the J end lost 6 bases, and 15 bases lay between the germline ends. Looked up from germline, CDR1 is SGHDN and CDR2 is FVKESK. This CDR3 spans 16 amino acids. CDR3 DNA: TGTGCCAGCAGCCAAGACTTAGGGGCCTGGGGCAATGAGCAGTTCTTC. Translating gives CASSQDLGAWGNEQFF.

The gene calls are TRBV4-3 and TRBJ2-7, with 11 bases fitting TRBD2. CDR1 and CDR2 (germline): LGHNA, YSLEER. The CDR3 spans 16 residues. The V and J ends lost 3 bases and 4 bases, in that order; junction bases with no gene match: 8. The CDR3 here is CASSQGFGLAGYEQYF. In DNA form, the CDR3 reads TGCGCCAGCAGCCAGGGGTTTGGACTAGCGGGTTACGAGCAGTACTTC.